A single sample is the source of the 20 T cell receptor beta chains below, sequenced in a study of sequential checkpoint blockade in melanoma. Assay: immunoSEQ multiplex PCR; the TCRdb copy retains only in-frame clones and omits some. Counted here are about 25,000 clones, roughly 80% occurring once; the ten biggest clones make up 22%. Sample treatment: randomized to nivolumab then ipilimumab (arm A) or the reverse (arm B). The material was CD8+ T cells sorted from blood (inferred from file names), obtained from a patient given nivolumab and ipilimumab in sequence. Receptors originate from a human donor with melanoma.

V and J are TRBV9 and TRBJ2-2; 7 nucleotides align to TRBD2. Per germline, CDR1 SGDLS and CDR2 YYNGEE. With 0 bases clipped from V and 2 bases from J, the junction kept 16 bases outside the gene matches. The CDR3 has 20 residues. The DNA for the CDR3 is TGTGCCAGCAGCGTAGGAAGGGAGGGCTACTCAAATCTTAACACCGGGGAGCTGTTTTTT. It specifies CASSVGREGYSNLNTGELFF.

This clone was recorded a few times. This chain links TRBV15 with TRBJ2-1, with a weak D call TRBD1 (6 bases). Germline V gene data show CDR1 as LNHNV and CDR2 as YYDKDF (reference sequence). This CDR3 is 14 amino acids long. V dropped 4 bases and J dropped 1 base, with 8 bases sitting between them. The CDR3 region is CATSKGQSYNEQFF. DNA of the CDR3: TGTGCCACCAGCAAAGGACAGTCCTACAATGAGCAGTTCTTC.

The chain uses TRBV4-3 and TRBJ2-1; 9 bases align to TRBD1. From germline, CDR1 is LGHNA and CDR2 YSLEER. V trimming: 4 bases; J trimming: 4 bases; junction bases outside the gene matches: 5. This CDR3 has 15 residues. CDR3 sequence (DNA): TGCGCCAGCAGCCCGGGGACAGGGAATTACAATGAGCAGTTCTTC. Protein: CASSPGTGNYNEQFF.

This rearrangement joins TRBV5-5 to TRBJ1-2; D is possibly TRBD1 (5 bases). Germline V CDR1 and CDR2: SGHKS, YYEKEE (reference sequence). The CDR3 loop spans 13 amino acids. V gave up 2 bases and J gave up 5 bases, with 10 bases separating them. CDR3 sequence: CASSFTGQYGYTF. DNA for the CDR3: TGTGCCAGCAGCTTTACAGGACAATATGGCTACACCTTC.

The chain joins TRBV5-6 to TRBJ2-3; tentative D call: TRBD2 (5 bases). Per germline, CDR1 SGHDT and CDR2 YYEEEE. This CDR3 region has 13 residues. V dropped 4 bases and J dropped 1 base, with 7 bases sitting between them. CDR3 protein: CASSRTGTDTQYF. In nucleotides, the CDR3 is TGTGCCAGCAGCCGGACTGGCACAGATACGCAGTATTTT.

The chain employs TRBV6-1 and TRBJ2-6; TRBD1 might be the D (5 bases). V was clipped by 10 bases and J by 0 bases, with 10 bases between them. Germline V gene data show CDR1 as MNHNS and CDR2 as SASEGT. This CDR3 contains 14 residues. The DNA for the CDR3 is TGTGCCACCGGACAACGCTCTGGGGCCAACGTCCTGACTTTC. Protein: CATGQRSGANVLTF.

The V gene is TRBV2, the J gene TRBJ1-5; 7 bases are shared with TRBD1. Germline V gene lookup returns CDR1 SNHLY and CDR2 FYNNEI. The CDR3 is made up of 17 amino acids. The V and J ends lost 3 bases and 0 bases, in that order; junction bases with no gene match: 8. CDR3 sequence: CASSDGTESLSNQPQHF. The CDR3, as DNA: TGTGCCAGCAGTGACGGGACAGAGTCCCTTAGCAATCAGCCCCAGCATTTT.

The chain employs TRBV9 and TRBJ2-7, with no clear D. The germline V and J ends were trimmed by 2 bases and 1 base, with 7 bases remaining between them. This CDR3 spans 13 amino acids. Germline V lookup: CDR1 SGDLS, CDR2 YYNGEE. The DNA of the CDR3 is TGTGCCAGCAGCGTCCAAGCGTCCTACGAGCAGTACTTC. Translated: CASSVQASYEQYF.

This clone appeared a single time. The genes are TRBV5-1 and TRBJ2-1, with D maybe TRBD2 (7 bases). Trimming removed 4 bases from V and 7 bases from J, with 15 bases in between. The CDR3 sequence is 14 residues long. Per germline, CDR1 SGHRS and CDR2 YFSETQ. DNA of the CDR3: TGCGCCAGCAGCCTAGGGGGGACTACAAATGAGCAGTTCTTC. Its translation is CASSLGGTTNEQFF.

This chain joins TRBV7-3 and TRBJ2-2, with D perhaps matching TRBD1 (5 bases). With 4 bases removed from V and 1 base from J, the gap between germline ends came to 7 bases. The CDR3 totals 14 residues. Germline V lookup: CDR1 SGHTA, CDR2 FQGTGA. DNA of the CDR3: TGTGCCAGCAGCTCTACAGGGAACACCGGGGAGCTGTTTTTT. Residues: CASSSTGNTGELFF.

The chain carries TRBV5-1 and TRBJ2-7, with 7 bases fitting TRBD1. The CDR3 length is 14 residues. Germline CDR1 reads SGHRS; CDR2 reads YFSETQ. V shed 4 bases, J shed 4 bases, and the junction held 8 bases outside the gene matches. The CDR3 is CASSPGTDFYEQYF. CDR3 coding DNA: TGCGCCAGCAGCCCCGGGACAGATTTTTACGAGCAGTACTTC.

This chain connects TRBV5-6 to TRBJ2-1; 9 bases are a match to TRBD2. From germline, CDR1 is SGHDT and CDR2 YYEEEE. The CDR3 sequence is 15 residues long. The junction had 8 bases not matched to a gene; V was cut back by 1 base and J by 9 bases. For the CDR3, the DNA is TGTGCCAGCAGCTTGAGCAGCGTAGCGGGGGCTGAGCAGTTCTTC. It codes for CASSLSSVAGAEQFF.

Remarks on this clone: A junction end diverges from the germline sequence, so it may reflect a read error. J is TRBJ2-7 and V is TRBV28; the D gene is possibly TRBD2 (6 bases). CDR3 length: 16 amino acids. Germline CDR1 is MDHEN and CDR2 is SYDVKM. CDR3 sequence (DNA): TGTGCCAGCACTTTAAGTACGGAGGGGCGGACCTACGAGCAGTACTTC. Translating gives CASTLSTEGRTYEQYF.

The CDR3 DNA sequence: TGTGCCAGCAGCCCTTGGGACAGCTCCTACGAGCAGTACTTC. This encodes CASSPWDSSYEQYF. This sequence joins TRBV7-9 and TRBJ2-7; 7 bases fit TRBD1. Trimming took 5 bases from V and 0 from J; bases not matched to a gene: 4. CDR1 is SEHNR, CDR2 FQNEAQ, per germline (reference sequence). This CDR3 comprises 14 residues.

The CDR3 protein is CASSLIGDGANVLTF. The CDR3 nucleotides read TGTGCCAGCAGTTTAATAGGGGATGGGGCCAACGTCCTGACTTTC. J is TRBJ2-6 and V is TRBV28; TRBD1 is a possible D gene (5 bases). Per germline, CDR1 MDHEN and CDR2 SYDVKM. This CDR3 has 15 residues. V gave up 2 bases and J gave up 3 bases, with 8 bases separating them.

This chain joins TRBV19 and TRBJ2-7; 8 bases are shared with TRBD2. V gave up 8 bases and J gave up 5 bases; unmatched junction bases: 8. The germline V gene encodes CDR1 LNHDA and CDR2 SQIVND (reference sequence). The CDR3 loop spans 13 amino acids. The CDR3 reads CASSGTSVDEQYF. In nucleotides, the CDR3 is TGTGCCAGTTCCGGGACTAGTGTCGACGAGCAGTACTTC.

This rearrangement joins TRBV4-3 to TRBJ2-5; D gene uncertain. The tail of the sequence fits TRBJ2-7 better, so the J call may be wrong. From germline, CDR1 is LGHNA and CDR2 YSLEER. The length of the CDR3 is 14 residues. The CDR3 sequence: CASSPRHTSYEQYF. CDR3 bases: TGCGCCAGCAGCCCGAGGCACACCTCCTACGAGCAGTACTTC.

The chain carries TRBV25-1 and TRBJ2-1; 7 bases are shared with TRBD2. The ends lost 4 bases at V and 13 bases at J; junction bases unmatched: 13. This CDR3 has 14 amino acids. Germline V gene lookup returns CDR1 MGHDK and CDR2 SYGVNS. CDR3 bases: TGTGCCAGCAGTGCGCCGGGACTACCCGGATCTCAGTTCTTC. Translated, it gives CASSAPGLPGSQFF.

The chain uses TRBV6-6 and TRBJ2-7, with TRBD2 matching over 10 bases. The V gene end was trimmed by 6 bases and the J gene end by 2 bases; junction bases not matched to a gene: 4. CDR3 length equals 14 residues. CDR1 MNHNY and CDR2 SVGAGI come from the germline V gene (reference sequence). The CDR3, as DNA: TGTGCCAGCAGGGGTAGCGGGGGGCCCTACGAGCAGTACTTC. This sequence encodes CASRGSGGPYEQYF.

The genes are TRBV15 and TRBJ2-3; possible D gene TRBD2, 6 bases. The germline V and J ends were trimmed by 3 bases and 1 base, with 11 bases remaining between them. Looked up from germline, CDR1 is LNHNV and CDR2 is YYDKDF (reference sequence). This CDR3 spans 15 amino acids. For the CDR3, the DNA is TGTGCCACCAGCAGGGGCCGCGGGGGCACAGATACGCAGTATTTT. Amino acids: CATSRGRGGTDTQYF.